This TCR beta chain derives from a study of blood T cells in healthy people across ages. The germline V gene encodes CDR1 SGHRS and CDR2 YFSETQ. V was trimmed by 5 bases and J by 0 bases, leaving 8 bases between them. The length of the CDR3 is 13 residues. Next came a second PCR, run for about 6 to 11 cycles, which used a sample-barcoded 5' primer along with a J-beta primer mix. A 12-random-nucleotide template-switch adaptor tagged each cDNA molecule. TCRdb fed the 5' RACE reads into MiXCR, producing one record per CDR3 protein. The sample lists more than 700,000 distinct CDR3 sequences, less than 60% seen once, with 15% to 20% in the top ten. Study-level results: Researchers judged that diversity estimates from one million T cells fell short of true values.

In this sample, this clonotype turned up once. Its antigen is unidentified. Per individual sample, total RNA of at least 6 micrograms was extracted. The clonotype originates from a man older than 75 in good health. The source material was blood. The rearrangement uses TRBV5-1 and TRBJ1-1, with D hard to call. The CDR3 bases are TGCGCCAGCAGGGGAGCCATGAACACTGAAGCTTTCTTT. It translates to CASRGAMNTEAFF. The entire variable domain, with the rest obtained from reference TRBV5-1 and TRBJ1-1, is as follows: KAGVTQTPRYLIKTRGQQVTLSCSPISGHRSVSWYQQTPGQGLQFLFEYFSETQRNKGNFPGRFSGRQFSNSRSEMNVSTLELGDSALYLCASRGAMNTEAFFGQGTRLTVV.